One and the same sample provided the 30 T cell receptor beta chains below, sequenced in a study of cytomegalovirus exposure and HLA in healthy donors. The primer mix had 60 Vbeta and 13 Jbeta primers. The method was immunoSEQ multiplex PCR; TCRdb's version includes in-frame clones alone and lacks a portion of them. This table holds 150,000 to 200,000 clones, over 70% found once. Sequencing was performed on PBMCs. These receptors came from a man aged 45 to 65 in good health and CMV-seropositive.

The CDR3, as DNA: TGTGCCAGCAGACCCCAAGGAGGGAGGGGGACTAATGAAAAACTGTTTTTT. Encoded protein: CASRPQGGRGTNEKLFF. The rearrangement uses TRBV27 and TRBJ1-4; a possible D gene is TRBD1 (6 bases). The V gene's germline CDR1 is MNHEY and CDR2 SMNVEV (reference sequence). This CDR3 comprises 17 residues. The ends were cut back, 6 bases at V and 2 bases at J, with 19 bases in the middle.

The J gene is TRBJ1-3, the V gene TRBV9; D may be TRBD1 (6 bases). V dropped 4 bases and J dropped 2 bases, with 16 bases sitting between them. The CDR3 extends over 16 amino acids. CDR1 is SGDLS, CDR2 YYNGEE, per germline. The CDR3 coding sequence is TGTGCCAGCAGCCAGGTGGGGGCGCCCCCTGGAAACACCATATATTTT. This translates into CASSQVGAPPGNTIYF.

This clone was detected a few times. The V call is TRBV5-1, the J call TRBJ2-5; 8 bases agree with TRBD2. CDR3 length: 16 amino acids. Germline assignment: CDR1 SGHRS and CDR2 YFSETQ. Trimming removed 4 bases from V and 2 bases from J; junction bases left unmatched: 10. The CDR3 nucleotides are TGCGCCAGCAGCCAAGGCAATGCGGGGGGACAAGAGACCCAGTACTTC. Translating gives CASSQGNAGGQETQYF.

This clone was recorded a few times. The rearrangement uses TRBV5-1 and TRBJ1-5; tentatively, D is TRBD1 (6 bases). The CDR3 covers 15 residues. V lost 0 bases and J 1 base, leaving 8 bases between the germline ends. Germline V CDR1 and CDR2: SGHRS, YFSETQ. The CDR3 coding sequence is TGCGCCAGCAGCTTGGGTGGGACAAGCAATCAGCCCCAGCATTTT. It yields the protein CASSLGGTSNQPQHF.

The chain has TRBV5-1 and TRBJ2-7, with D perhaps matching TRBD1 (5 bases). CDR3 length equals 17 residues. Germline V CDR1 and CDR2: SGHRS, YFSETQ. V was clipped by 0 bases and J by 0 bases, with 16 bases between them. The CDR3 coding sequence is TGCGCCAGCAGCTTGGGCCCCCTAGGTCAGGGCTCCTACGAGCAGTACTTC. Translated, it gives CASSLGPLGQGSYEQYF.

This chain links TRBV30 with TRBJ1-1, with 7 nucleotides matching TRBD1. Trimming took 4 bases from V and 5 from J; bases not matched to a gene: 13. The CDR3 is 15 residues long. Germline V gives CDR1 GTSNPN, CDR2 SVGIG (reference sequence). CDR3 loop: CAWTEDRDFRTEAFF. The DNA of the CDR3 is TGTGCCTGGACGGAAGACAGGGACTTTAGGACTGAAGCTTTCTTT.

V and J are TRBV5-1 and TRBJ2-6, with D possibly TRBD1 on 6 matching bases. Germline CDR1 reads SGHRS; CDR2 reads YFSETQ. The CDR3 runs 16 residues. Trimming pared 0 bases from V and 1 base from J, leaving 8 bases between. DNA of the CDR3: TGCGCCAGCAGCTTGGTGGGGACATCTGGGGCCAACGTCCTGACTTTC. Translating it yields CASSLVGTSGANVLTF.

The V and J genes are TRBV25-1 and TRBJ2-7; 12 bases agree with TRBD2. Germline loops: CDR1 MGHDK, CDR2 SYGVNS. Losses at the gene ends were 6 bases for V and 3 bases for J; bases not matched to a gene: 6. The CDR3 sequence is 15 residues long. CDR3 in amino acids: CASSNGLAGIYEQYF. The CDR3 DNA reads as TGTGCCAGCAGCAACGGACTAGCGGGGATCTACGAGCAGTACTTC.

CDR3 nucleotide sequence: TGTGCCAGCAGCCAAGGAGCCGGGAACACTGAAGCTTTCTTT. This sequence encodes CASSQGAGNTEAFF. V usage is TRBV14 and J usage is TRBJ1-1; D remains ambiguous. This CDR3 is 14 amino acids long. The V end lost 1 base, the J end lost 1 base, and 7 bases lay between the germline ends. The germline gives CDR1 SGHDN, CDR2 FVKESK.

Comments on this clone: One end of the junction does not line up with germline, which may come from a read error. The CDR3 here is CSSSLALTGRRYGYTF. For the CDR3, the DNA is TGTTCCAGCAGCTTAGCGCTAACAGGCCGACGGTACGGCTACACCTTC. V is TRBV7-9 and J is TRBJ1-2; D may be TRBD1 (5 bases). The V gene's germline CDR1 is SEHNR and CDR2 FQNEAQ (reference sequence). The CDR3 sequence is 16 residues long.

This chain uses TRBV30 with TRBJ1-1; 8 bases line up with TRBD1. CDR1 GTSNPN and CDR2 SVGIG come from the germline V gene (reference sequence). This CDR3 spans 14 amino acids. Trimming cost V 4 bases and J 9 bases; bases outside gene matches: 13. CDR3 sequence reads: CAWTHPTGVVQAFF. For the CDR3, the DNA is TGTGCCTGGACCCACCCGACAGGGGTGGTGCAAGCTTTCTTT.

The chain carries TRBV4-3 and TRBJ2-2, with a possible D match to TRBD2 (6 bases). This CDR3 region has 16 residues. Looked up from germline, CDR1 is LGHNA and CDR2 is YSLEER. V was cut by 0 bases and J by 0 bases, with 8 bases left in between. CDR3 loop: CASSQDGSANTGELFF. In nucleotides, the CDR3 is TGCGCCAGCAGCCAAGACGGGAGTGCGAACACCGGGGAGCTGTTTTTT.

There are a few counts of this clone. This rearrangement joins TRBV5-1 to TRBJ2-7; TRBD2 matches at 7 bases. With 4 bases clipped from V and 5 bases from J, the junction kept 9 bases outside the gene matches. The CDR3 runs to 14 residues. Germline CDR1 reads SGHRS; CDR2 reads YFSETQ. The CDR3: CASSQSGVHDEQYF. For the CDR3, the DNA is TGCGCCAGCAGCCAGAGCGGGGTTCATGACGAGCAGTACTTC.

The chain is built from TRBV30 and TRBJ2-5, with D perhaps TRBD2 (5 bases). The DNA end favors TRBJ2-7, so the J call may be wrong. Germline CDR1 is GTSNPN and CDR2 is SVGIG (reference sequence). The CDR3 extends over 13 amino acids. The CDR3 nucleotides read TGTGCCTGCACGGGGTGGAGGAACTACGAGCAGTACTTC. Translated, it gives CACTGWRNYEQYF.

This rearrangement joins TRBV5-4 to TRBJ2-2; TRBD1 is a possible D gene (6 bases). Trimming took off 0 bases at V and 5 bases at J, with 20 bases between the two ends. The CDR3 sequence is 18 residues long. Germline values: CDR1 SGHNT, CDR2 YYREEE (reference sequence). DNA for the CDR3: TGTGCCAGCAGCTTGGGGGCGGCTGACAGGATGGGGACCGGGGAGCTGTTTTTT. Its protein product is CASSLGAADRMGTGELFF. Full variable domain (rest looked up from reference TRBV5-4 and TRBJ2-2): ETGVTQSPTHLIKTRGQQVTLRCSSQSGHNTVSWYQQALGQGPQFIFQYYREEENGRGNFPPRFSGLQFPNYSSELNVNALELDDSALYLCASSLGAADRMGTGELFFGEGSRLTVL.

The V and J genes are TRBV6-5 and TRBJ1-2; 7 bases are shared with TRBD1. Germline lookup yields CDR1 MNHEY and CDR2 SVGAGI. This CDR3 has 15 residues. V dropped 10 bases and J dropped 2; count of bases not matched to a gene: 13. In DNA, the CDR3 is TGTGCCACCCGGAAGACAGGGAATATCAACTATGGCTACACCTTC. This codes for CATRKTGNINYGYTF.

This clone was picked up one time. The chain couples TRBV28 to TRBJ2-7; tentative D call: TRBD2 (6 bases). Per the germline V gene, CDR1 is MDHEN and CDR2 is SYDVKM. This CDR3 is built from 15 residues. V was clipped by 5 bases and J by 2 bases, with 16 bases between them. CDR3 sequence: CASSRRGINTYEQYF. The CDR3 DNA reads TGTGCCAGCAGTCGGCGGGGCATAAATACCTACGAGCAGTACTTC.

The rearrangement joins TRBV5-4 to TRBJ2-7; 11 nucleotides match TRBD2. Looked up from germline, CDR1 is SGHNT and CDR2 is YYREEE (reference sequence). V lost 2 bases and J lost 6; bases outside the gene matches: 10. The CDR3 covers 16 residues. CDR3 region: CASSLPLAGVLAEQYF. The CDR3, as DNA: TGTGCCAGCAGCTTACCACTAGCGGGGGTGCTGGCCGAGCAGTACTTC. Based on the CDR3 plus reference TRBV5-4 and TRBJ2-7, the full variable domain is ETGVTQSPTHLIKTRGQQVTLRCSSQSGHNTVSWYQQALGQGPQFIFQYYREEENGRGNFPPRFSGLQFPNYSSELNVNALELDDSALYLCASSLPLAGVLAEQYFGPGTRLTVT.

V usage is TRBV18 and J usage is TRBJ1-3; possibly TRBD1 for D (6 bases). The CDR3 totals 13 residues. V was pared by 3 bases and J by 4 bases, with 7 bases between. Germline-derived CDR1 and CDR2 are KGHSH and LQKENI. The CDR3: CASSPDRGNTIYF. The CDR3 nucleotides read TGTGCCAGCTCACCGGACAGAGGAAACACCATATATTTT.

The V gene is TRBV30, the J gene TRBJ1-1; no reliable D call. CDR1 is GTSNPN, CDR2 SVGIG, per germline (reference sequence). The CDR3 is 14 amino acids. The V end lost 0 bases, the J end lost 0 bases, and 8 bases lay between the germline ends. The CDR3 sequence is CAWSVENLNTEAFF. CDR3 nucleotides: TGTGCCTGGAGTGTGGAGAACCTGAACACTGAAGCTTTCTTT.

CDR3 nucleotides: TGTGCCAGCAGCGTAGGACACAGACAAGAGACCCAGTACTTC. Amino acids: CASSVGHRQETQYF. V usage is TRBV9 and J usage is TRBJ2-5, with D uncertain. The CDR3 runs 14 residues. Germline-derived CDR1 and CDR2 are SGDLS and YYNGEE. The V end was cut by 0 bases, the J end by 2 bases, with 8 bases between.

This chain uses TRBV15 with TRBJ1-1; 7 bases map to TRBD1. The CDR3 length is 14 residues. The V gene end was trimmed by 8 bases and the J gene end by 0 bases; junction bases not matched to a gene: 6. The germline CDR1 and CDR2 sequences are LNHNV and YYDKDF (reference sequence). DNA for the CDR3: TGTGCCACCGGGACAGCTTTCATGAACACTGAAGCTTTCTTT. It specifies CATGTAFMNTEAFF.

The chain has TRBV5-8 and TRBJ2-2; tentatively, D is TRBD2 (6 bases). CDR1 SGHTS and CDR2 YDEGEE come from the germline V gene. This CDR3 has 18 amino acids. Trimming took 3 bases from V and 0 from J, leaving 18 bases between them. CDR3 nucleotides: TGTGCCAGCAGCTCGGGAGCTCAATATCCCGCGAACACCGGGGAGCTGTTTTTT. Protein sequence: CASSSGAQYPANTGELFF.

The CDR3 region has the DNA TGTGCCAGCAGTGAACGGACAGATAACTATGGCTACACCTTC. The encoded protein is CASSERTDNYGYTF. The chain uses TRBV6-1 and TRBJ1-2, with D perhaps TRBD1 (6 bases). CDR1 and CDR2 from the germline V gene are MNHNS and SASEGT. This CDR3 has 14 residues. V dropped 2 bases and J dropped 1 base, with 8 bases sitting between them.

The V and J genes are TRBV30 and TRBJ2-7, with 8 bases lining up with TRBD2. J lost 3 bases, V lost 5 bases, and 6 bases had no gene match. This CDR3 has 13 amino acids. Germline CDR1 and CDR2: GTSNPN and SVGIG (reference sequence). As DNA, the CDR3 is TGTGCCTGGCGAGGAGCGGGAGTCTACGAGCAGTACTTC. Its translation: CAWRGAGVYEQYF.

In nucleotides, the CDR3 is TGCAGCGTCGGTACTAGCGGGGGAGATACGCAGTATTTT. This gives the protein CSVGTSGGDTQYF. The chain employs TRBV29-1 and TRBJ2-3; TRBD2 matches 11 bases. This CDR3 comprises 13 residues. Germline CDR1 reads SQVTM; CDR2 reads ANQGSEA. V trimming: 6 bases; J trimming: 5 bases; junction bases outside the gene matches: 4.

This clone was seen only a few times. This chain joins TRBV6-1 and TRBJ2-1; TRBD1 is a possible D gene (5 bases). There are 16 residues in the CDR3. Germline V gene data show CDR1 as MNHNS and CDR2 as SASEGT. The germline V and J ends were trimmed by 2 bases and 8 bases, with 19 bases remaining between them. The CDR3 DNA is TGTGCCAGCAGTGAAAGGCGACAGTCCCTTAGGGATGAGCAGTTCTTC. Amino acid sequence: CASSERRQSLRDEQFF.

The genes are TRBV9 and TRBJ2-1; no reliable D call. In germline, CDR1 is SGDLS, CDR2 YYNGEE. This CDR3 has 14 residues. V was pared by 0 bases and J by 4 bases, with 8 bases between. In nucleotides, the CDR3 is TGTGCCAGCAGCGTAGTGGCCACATACAATGAGCAGTTCTTC. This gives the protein CASSVVATYNEQFF.

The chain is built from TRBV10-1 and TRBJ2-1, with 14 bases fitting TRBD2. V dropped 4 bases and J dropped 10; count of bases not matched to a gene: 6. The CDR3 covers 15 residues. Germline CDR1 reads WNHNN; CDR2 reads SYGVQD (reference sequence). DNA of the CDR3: TGCGCCAGCAGTGTGGGACTAGCGGGGGTAGGGGAGCAGTTCTTC. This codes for CASSVGLAGVGEQFF.

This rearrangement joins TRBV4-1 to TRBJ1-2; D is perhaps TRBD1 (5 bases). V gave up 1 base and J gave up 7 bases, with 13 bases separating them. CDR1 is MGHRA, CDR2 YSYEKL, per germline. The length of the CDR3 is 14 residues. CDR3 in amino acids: CASSQVPGRGGYTF. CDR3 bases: TGCGCCAGCAGCCAAGTGCCAGGGCGCGGTGGCTACACCTTC.